This T cell receptor beta chain comes out of a study of OX40 agonist ivuxolimab in advanced cancers. Study details: Eligibility admitted prior anti-PD-1, anti-PD-L1 or anti-CTLA-4 therapy; roughly 40% had some.

The investigators sampled blood at baseline, at cycle 4 day 1, and at cycle 7 day 1. For this clone: As yet, its antigen is unknown.

Findings of the study overall: CD8+ T cells averaged more expanded clones than CD4+.

The germline CDR1 and CDR2 sequences are SGHDT and YYEEEE. This CDR3 comprises 14 residues. The junction had 6 bases not matched to a gene; V was cut back by 4 bases and J by 2 bases. Repertoires were generated with immunoSEQ multiplex PCR, while TCRdb's copy carries only in-frame clones and drops some. The sample lists tens of thousands of clones, around 87% occurring once. The TCR comes from an adult with an advanced solid tumor such as melanoma, head and neck, liver or kidney cancer. The chain uses TRBV5-6 and TRBJ2-7; 7 nucleotides match TRBD1. Sequencing was performed on CD4+ or CD8+ T cells sorted from blood, taken in a trial of the OX40 agonist ivuxolimab. The chain's CDR3 is CASSPMGQTYEQYF. DNA for the CDR3: TGTGCCAGCAGCCCAATGGGACAGACCTACGAGCAGTACTTC.